Listed here are 8 T cell receptor beta chains from one sample, sequenced in a study of blood T cell repertoires in COVID-19. Sequencing was performed with immunoSEQ multiplex PCR; in TCRdb, only in-frame clones are kept and a portion is missing. This table holds 90,000 to 120,000 clones, approximately 93% found once. The sequenced sample consisted of peripheral blood. The receptor source for this set is a man in his fifties or sixties with acute or convalescent COVID-19.

Only one count was recorded for this clone. The rearrangement links TRBV6-5 to TRBJ1-4; 9 nucleotides line up with TRBD1. Trimming at V came to 8 bases and at J to 8 bases, leaving 9 bases not matched to a gene. CDR3 length: 14 amino acids. Germline V gene lookup returns CDR1 MNHEY and CDR2 SVGAGI. The CDR3 reads CASGPTGGGEKLFF. DNA for the CDR3: TGTGCCAGCGGTCCGACAGGGGGAGGGGAAAAACTGTTTTTT.

This clone was detected many times. The V call is TRBV6-1, the J call TRBJ2-1, with TRBD2 matching over 7 bases. Germline assignment: CDR1 MNHNS and CDR2 SASEGT. The CDR3 has 19 amino acids. V gave up 2 bases and J gave up 0 bases; unmatched junction bases: 13. This chain's CDR3 is CASSEIGTTLLSSYNEQFF. In nucleotides, the CDR3 is TGTGCCAGCAGTGAAATAGGGACTACGCTCCTGAGCTCCTACAATGAGCAGTTCTTC.

This rearrangement joins TRBV5-4 to TRBJ2-5; 8 bases agree with TRBD1. The CDR3 runs 15 residues. The V segment lost 3 bases and the J segment 4 bases; nucleotides outside the gene matches: 8. Per germline, CDR1 SGHNT and CDR2 YYREEE (reference sequence). CDR3 in amino acids: CASSSMDRDRETQYF. CDR3 nucleotides: TGTGCCAGCAGCTCGATGGACAGGGATAGAGAGACCCAGTACTTC.

Points on this clone: A read error may produce the germline difference seen at one junction end. The chain joins TRBV15 to TRBJ2-2; a weak D match, TRBD1 (6 bases). CDR1 and CDR2 from the germline V gene are LNHNV and YYDKDF (reference sequence). CDR3 length: 15 residues. CDR3 amino acids: CATSRDRTNTGELFF. CDR3 DNA sequence: TGTGCCACCAGCCGAGACAGGACTAACACCGGGGAGCTGTTTTTT.

This chain uses TRBV4-1 with TRBJ2-1; 7 bases are a match to TRBD2. Germline trimming cut 4 bases from V and 6 bases from J; bases unmatched to any gene: 9. CDR3 length: 15 amino acids. In germline, CDR1 is MGHRA, CDR2 YSYEKL. The CDR3 protein is CASSRGLAALNEQFF. The DNA for the CDR3 is TGCGCCAGCAGCCGAGGGCTAGCGGCGCTCAATGAGCAGTTCTTC.

The chain recombines TRBV11-2 with TRBJ2-3; no clear D. Germline CDR1 is SGHAT and CDR2 is FQNNGV. The V end lost 0 bases, the J end lost 1 base, and 11 bases lay between the germline ends. This CDR3 is 16 amino acids long. DNA of the CDR3: TGTGCCAGCAGCTTAGATCTGAGACACCGCACAGATACGCAGTATTTT. This translates into CASSLDLRHRTDTQYF.

The rearrangement joins TRBV30 to TRBJ2-1, with D perhaps TRBD1 (6 bases). The germline V and J ends were trimmed by 8 bases and 4 bases, with 9 bases remaining between them. Germline-derived CDR1 and CDR2 are GTSNPN and SVGIG (reference sequence). The CDR3 loop spans 11 amino acids. CDR3 in DNA: TGTGCCGGACAGATATACAATGAGCAGTTCTTC. Protein: CAGQIYNEQFF.

This sequence joins TRBV2 and TRBJ2-7, with 7 bases identical to TRBD2. The V and J ends lost 4 bases and 6 bases, in that order; junction bases with no gene match: 9. This CDR3 is built from 14 residues. Germline CDR1 SNHLY, CDR2 FYNNEI. Written as DNA, the CDR3 is TGTGCCAGCAGTGTCGGGGCGGGAGTTGGCGAGCAGTACTTC. Its translation: CASSVGAGVGEQYF.